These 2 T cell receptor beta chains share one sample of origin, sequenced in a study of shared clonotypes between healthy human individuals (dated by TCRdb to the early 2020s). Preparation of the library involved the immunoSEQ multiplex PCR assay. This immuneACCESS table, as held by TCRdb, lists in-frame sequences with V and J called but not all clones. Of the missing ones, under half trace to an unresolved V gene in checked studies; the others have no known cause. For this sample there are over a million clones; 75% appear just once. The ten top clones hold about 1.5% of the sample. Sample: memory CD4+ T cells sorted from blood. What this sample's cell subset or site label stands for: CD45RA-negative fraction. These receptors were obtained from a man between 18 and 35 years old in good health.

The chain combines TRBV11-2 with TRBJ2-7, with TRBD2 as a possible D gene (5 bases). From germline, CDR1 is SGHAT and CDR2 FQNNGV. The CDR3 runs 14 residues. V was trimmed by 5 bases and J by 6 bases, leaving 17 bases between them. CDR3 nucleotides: TGTGCCAGCAGCGTGGGATGGGAGCGGCGCGAGCAGTACTTC. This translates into CASSVGWERREQYF.

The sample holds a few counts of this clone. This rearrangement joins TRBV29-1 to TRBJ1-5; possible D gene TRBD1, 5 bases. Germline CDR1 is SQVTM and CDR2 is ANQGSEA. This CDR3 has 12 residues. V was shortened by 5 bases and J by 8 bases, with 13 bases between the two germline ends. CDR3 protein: CSVPRAWEPQHF. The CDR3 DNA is TGCAGCGTTCCCAGGGCCTGGGAGCCCCAGCATTTT.